The clone carrying this TCR beta chain appeared once. This specimen belongs to a study of blood T cell repertoires in COVID-19. Study-wide background: T cells, B-cell-depleted T cells, or PBMCs provided the cDNA or gDNA that served as material.

Here immunoSEQ multiplex PCR was the method, and the copy in TCRdb shows in-frame clones only, minus some. Seen here are 200,000 to 250,000 clones, about 89% observed once, and the top ten hold 4.8%. The CDR3 totals 12 residues. V was shortened by 5 bases and J by 5 bases, with 9 bases between the two germline ends. Germline CDR1 and CDR2: MNHNY and SVGAGI (reference sequence). This chain links TRBV6-6 with TRBJ1-1; a weak D match, TRBD1 (6 bases). Sequenced input: peripheral blood. The clonotype comes from a woman between 40 and 55 years old with acute or convalescent COVID-19. The CDR3 nucleotides read TGTGCCAGCAGTCCCGACAGGACTGAAGCTTTCTTT. Protein product: CASSPDRTEAFF.